The clone carrying this TCR beta chain was picked up a small number of times. The antigen remains undetermined. This sample stems from a study of cytomegalovirus exposure and HLA in healthy donors. The wider study: Prior work identified more than 90 million unique TCR beta sequences in roughly 180 million T cells.

General study points: Specific recognition of CMV antigens was confirmed in vitro for a few chains (all CMV-associated).

Both 60 Vbeta primers and 13 Jbeta primers went into the PCR. Authors' data handling: Unique TCR beta chains totaled roughly 79 million in a later count, with roughly 10 million of them shared. Data came from immunoSEQ multiplex PCR; TCRdb stores just in-frame clones and leaves some out. V and J calls and clone size are as listed in that table; D and trimming were resolved from the DNA. The data hold roughly 80,000 clones, with under 70% observed a single time. This TCR was sampled from a woman aged 50 to 60 in good health and CMV-seropositive. Sequencing used PBMCs.

Here the CDR3 DNA reads TGTGCCATCAGTGAGCAGGGCAATGAGCAGTTCTTC. It is translated as CAISEQGNEQFF. This chain uses TRBV10-3 with TRBJ2-1; the D gene is possibly TRBD1 (5 bases). V was shortened by 2 bases and J by 6 bases, with 5 bases between the two germline ends. The length of the CDR3 is 12 residues. Germline CDR1 ENHRY, CDR2 SYGVKD.